One sample yielded the 14 T cell receptor beta chains listed below, sequenced in a study of OX40 agonist ivuxolimab in advanced cancers. Repertoires were generated with immunoSEQ multiplex PCR, while TCRdb's copy carries only in-frame clones and drops some. The profile shows just under 85,000 clones, roughly 84% of them singletons. The sample consisted of CD4+ or CD8+ T cells sorted from blood, taken in a trial of the OX40 agonist ivuxolimab. These receptors were taken from an adult with an advanced solid tumor such as melanoma, head and neck, liver or kidney cancer.

This clone turned up a few times. The V call is TRBV7-2, the J call TRBJ2-1, with TRBD2 matching over 8 bases. The CDR3 loop spans 16 amino acids. Germline V gene sequence: CDR1 SGHTA, CDR2 FQGNSA. The V segment lost 0 bases and the J segment 7 bases; nucleotides outside the gene matches: 8. In DNA, the CDR3 is TGTGCCAGCAGCTTAGCGCGGGCGGGGGGAGCGAATGAGCAGTTCTTC. Its translation is CASSLARAGGANEQFF.

The chain employs TRBV2 and TRBJ2-5; 7 positions agree with TRBD1. CDR3 length equals 14 residues. J lost 2 bases, V lost 4 bases, and 4 bases had no gene match. CDR1 is SNHLY and CDR2 is FYNNEI in the germline V gene. CDR3 nucleotides: TGTGCCAGCAGTGGGGGGACAGCACAAGAGACCCAGTACTTC. Its protein is CASSGGTAQETQYF.

This chain joins TRBV2 and TRBJ2-5, with a tentative D call TRBD2 (6 bases). The CDR3 spans 13 residues. Trimming removed 7 bases at V and 3 bases at J, with 12 bases between. Germline V gene sequence: CDR1 SNHLY, CDR2 FYNNEI. CDR3 amino acids: CASTGVGKETQYF. CDR3 nucleotide sequence: TGTGCCAGCACGGGGGTGGGAAAAGAGACCCAGTACTTC.

CDR3 amino acids: CASSRARDTLGYSNQPQHF. The CDR3 nucleotides are TGTGCCAGCAGCCGAGCCCGGGACACCTTGGGTTATAGCAATCAGCCCCAGCATTTT. V is TRBV27 and J is TRBJ1-5; D may be TRBD1 (6 bases). Deletions cut 6 bases from V and 0 bases from J, with 24 bases between. Germline V CDR1 and CDR2: MNHEY, SMNVEV (reference sequence). CDR3 size: 19 residues.

CDR3 residues: CASSSGQISNQPQHF. The CDR3 coding sequence is TGTGCCAGCAGCTCCGGACAGATTAGCAATCAGCCCCAGCATTTT. V is TRBV5-6 and J is TRBJ1-5; D is perhaps TRBD1 (6 bases). The CDR3 consists of 15 residues. Trimming shortened V by 3 bases and J by 0 bases, and 10 bases separated the two germline ends. Germline values: CDR1 SGHDT, CDR2 YYEEEE.

This rearrangement joins TRBV25-1 to TRBJ2-1, with 8 bases aligning to TRBD2. The CDR3 consists of 15 residues. Unmatched junction bases numbered 6, after V lost 7 bases and J lost 1 base. CDR1 is MGHDK, CDR2 SYGVNS, per germline. Here the CDR3 reads CASMAAGGSYNEQFF. Written as DNA, the CDR3 is TGTGCCAGCATGGCGGCGGGGGGATCCTACAATGAGCAGTTCTTC.

The chain couples TRBV6-6 to TRBJ2-5, with D unclear. Between the trimmed V and J ends, which lost 5 bases and 4 bases, there was a span of 8 bases. CDR1 and CDR2 from the germline V gene are MNHNY and SVGAGI (reference sequence). The CDR3 runs 12 residues. The CDR3 reads CASSGVRETQYF. In DNA form, the CDR3 reads TGTGCCAGCAGTGGGGTGCGAGAGACCCAGTACTTC.

This chain connects TRBV11-3 to TRBJ2-1, with D perhaps TRBD2 (7 bases). Germline V gene lookup returns CDR1 SGHNT and CDR2 YENEEA. This CDR3 contains 14 residues. The ends were cut back, 5 bases at V and 9 bases at J, with 17 bases in the middle. CDR3 amino acids: CASSLTGGRAEQFF. DNA for the CDR3: TGTGCCAGCAGCCTGACGGGGGGCCGCGCTGAGCAGTTCTTC.

This clone was detected a few times. The gene calls are TRBV11-1 and TRBJ2-2; D is unclear. The CDR3 spans 14 residues. V lost 11 bases and J 6 bases, leaving 19 bases between the germline ends. CDR1 is SGHAT, CDR2 FQDESV, per germline (reference sequence). CDR3 coding DNA: TGTGCCTCCCAGGCTGTTAGGAGTCCCGGGGAGCTGTTTTTT. Translation gives CASQAVRSPGELFF.

This rearrangement joins TRBV7-6 to TRBJ2-5, with 7 bases lining up with TRBD2. Germline lookup yields CDR1 SGHVS and CDR2 FNYEAQ. The V gene end was trimmed by 2 bases and the J gene end by 4 bases; junction bases not matched to a gene: 7. The CDR3 covers 15 residues. The CDR3 loop is CASSLSLSGAETQYF. CDR3 nucleotides: TGTGCCAGCAGCTTATCTCTCAGCGGGGCAGAGACCCAGTACTTC.

The chain carries TRBV6-5 and TRBJ1-5; no clear D gene. CDR1 and CDR2 (germline): MNHEY, SVGAGI. Trimming took 7 bases from V and 7 from J, leaving 14 bases between them. The CDR3 contains 13 residues. CDR3 DNA: TGTGCCAGCACCCTAAGGATTATGCAGCCCCAGCATTTT. Translating it yields CASTLRIMQPQHF.

This rearrangement joins TRBV20-1 to TRBJ1-1; D not resolved. There are 11 residues in the CDR3. The germline CDR1 and CDR2 sequences are DFQATT and SNEGSKA (reference sequence). The V end was cut by 0 bases, the J end by 11 bases, with 10 bases between. The chain's CDR3 is CSARDVGWAFF. CDR3 coding DNA: TGCAGTGCTAGAGATGTGGGATGGGCTTTCTTT.

V and J are TRBV10-3 and TRBJ1-5, with D tentatively TRBD1 (6 bases). V was clipped by 2 bases and J by 5 bases, with 10 bases between them. Germline V gene lookup returns CDR1 ENHRY and CDR2 SYGVKD. There are 14 residues in the CDR3. As DNA, the CDR3 is TGTGCCATCAGTGAGGGGGGCGCGGATCAGCCCCAGCATTTT. It translates to CAISEGGADQPQHF.

The chain carries TRBV6-6 and TRBJ1-6; D is possibly TRBD1 (5 bases). The CDR3 spans 16 residues. Germline-derived CDR1 and CDR2 are MNHNY and SVGAGI (reference sequence). The ends were cut back, 8 bases at V and 8 bases at J, with 22 bases in the middle. For the CDR3, the DNA is TGTGCCAGCTCCTCCAGGGAGGTTGTCCGTTATTCACCCCTCCACTTT. It is translated as CASSSREVVRYSPLHF.